These T cell receptor beta chains were read from a single sample in a study of control samples from healthy donors and cancer patients. Sequencing used immunoSEQ multiplex PCR; TCRdb keeps in-frame clones, though not all of them. The table shows 100,000 to 150,000 clones, with 85% to 95% occurring only once. Sequencing was done on a sample of PBMCs. Source of these receptors: a man older than 75 with head and neck cancer. Each CDR3 is given with its conserved first and last residue. A D gene is named only where the DNA matches it firmly. Size is stated for part of the rows, as once, few or many counts, or as a class when the clone is expanded.

- | - | TRBJ2-1 | 11 | TRBV5-1 | TGCGCCAGCAGCTTGGACTGGGAGCAGTTCTTC | CASSLDWEQFF
- | - | TRBJ2-5 | 12 | TRBV29-1 | TGCAGCGCAGCAGTGGGCCAAGAGACCCAGTACTTC | CSAAVGQETQYF
- | - | TRBJ1-3 | 15 | TRBV5-4 | TGTGCCAGCAGCTCCGACAGGCTCTCTGGAAACACCATATATTTT | CASSSDRLSGNTIYF
- | - | TRBJ1-1 | 11 | TRBV6-5 | TGTGCCAGCAGGGCGGGAACTGAAGCTTTCTTT | CASRAGTEAFF
- | - | TRBJ1-4 | 15 | TRBV10-3 | TGTGCCATCAGCCAGGCGGGGGCAACTAATGAAAAACTGTTTTTT | CAISQAGATNEKLFF
- | - | TRBJ2-5 | 16 | TRBV27 | TGTGCCAGCAGTTTGGGGGTCGGAGGGGGCGGGGAGACCCAGTACTTC | CASSLGVGGGGETQYF
TRBD1 | - | TRBJ2-1 | 15 | TRBV2 | TGTGCCAGCAGTGCGGGACAGGGTTCCTACAATGAGCAGTTCTTC | CASSAGQGSYNEQFF
TRBD2 | - | TRBJ2-7 | 19 | TRBV4-1 | TGCGCCAGCAGCCAAGATCCCGGACTAGCGGGAGTCGGGCCATACGAGCAGTACTTC | CASSQDPGLAGVGPYEQYF
- | - | TRBJ1-2 | 16 | TRBV10-3 | TGTGCCACAACCCGGGGCAGCTCAAACGCTAACTATGGCTACACCTTC | CATTRGSSNANYGYTF
TRBD2 | - | TRBJ2-1 | 15 | TRBV5-1 | TGCGCCAGCAGCGCCACTAGCGGGAGGACAGGAGAGCAGTTCTTC | CASSATSGRTGEQFF
- | once | TRBJ2-7 | 16 | TRBV6-5 | TGTGCCAGCAGTTACTCGAAAGGTTCCGCTTCCTACGAGCAGTACTTC | CASSYSKGSASYEQYF
TRBD1 | - | TRBJ2-7 | 13 | TRBV15 | TGTGCCACCAGCAGGGACAGGGTCTACGAGCAGTACTTC | CATSRDRVYEQYF
TRBD2 | - | TRBJ2-2 | 15 | TRBV7-8 | TGTGCCAGCAGCCCAGCGGGGGGTCACACCGGGGAGCTGTTTTTT | CASSPAGGHTGELFF
- | - | TRBJ2-3 | 15 | TRBV18 | TGTGCCAGCTCACCAGCGGGGGCAGGGACAGATACGCAGTATTTT | CASSPAGAGTDTQYF
TRBD2 | - | TRBJ2-5 | 18 | TRBV3-1/TRBV3-2 | TGTGCCAGCAGCCAAGAGGGACTAGCGGGATCCTCCGGGGAGACCCAGTACTTC | CASSQEGLAGSSGETQYF
- | few | TRBJ2-7 | 14 | TRBV5-1 | TGCGCCAGCAGCTTGGGGACCAACTCCTACGAGCAGTACTTC | CASSLGTNSYEQYF
- | - | TRBJ1-6 | 13 | TRBV2 | TGTGCCAGCATCCAAGCGGGGAATTCACCCCTCCACTTT | CASIQAGNSPLHF
TRBD1 | - | TRBJ2-2 | 16 | TRBV3-1/TRBV3-2 | TGTGCCAGCAGCCAATTGGACAGGGGTGGGACCGGGGAGCTGTTTTTT | CASSQLDRGGTGELFF
- | - | TRBJ2-4 | 14 | TRBV28 | TGTGCCAGCAGGCAGGGTATTCGGAAAAACATTCAGTACTTC | CASRQGIRKNIQYF
- | - | TRBJ1-6 | 15 | TRBV9 | TGTGCCAGCAGTAAACGGAGGGGGGTAAATTCACCCCTCCACTTT | CASSKRRGVNSPLHF
TRBD1 | - | TRBJ2-2 | 14 | TRBV4-1 | TGCGCCAGCAGCCGTCGGACAGGGACCGGGGAGCTGTTTTTT | CASSRRTGTGELFF
- | - | TRBJ2-7 | 12 | TRBV11-3 | TGTGCCAGCAGTGGGCCAGGCGGCGAGCAGTACTTC | CASSGPGGEQYF
TRBD1 | - | TRBJ2-5 | 15 | TRBV7-2 | TGTGCCAGCAGCTTAGCTGGACAGGCCCAAGAGACCCAGTACTTC | CASSLAGQAQETQYF
- | - | TRBJ1-1 | 14 | TRBV5-5 | TGTGCCAGCAGCGCGAACCGACAGGATCTTGAAGCTTTCTTT | CASSANRQDLEAFF
- | - | TRBJ1-5 | 15 | TRBV5-1 | TGCGCCCGCAGCTTGGGGGGGGGCGAGGGACAGCCCCAGCATTTT | CARSLGGGEGQPQHF
- | - | TRBJ1-4 | 15 | TRBV6-1 | TGTGCCAGCAGTGAAGTAGGGGCTGCTAATGAAAAACTGTTTTTT | CASSEVGAANEKLFF
- | - | TRBJ2-7 | 12 | TRBV20-1 | TGCAGTGCTAGTGGGGGTGGCTACGAGCAGTACTTC | CSASGGGYEQYF
- | - | TRBJ1-2 | 16 | TRBV25-1 | TGTGCCAGCAGTGAATGGGGCAGGGGATCTAACTATGGCTACACCTTC | CASSEWGRGSNYGYTF
- | - | TRBJ2-6 | 18 | TRBV5-1 | TGCGCCAGCAGCTTGGGGGCAGGTTACCTCTCTGGGGCCAACGTCCTGACTTTC | CASSLGAGYLSGANVLTF
TRBD1 | - | TRBJ1-6 | 15 | TRBV18 | TGTGCCAGCTCAACGACAGGGGGAAGGGATTCACCCCTCCACTTT | CASSTTGGRDSPLHF
- | - | TRBJ1-6 | 16 | TRBV10-3 | TGTGCCATCAGTGACGCTCGAGGGGGGTCGGGGTCACCCCTCCACTTT | CAISDARGGSGSPLHF
- | - | TRBJ1-4 | 14 | TRBV5-1 | TGCGCCAGCAGCTTAATGCCGGACGATGAAAAACTGTTTTTT | CASSLMPDDEKLFF
- | - | TRBJ1-1 | 15 | TRBV18 | TGTGCCAGCTCACCACGGGAGGATATAGCCGTCGAAGCTTTCTTT | CASSPREDIAVEAFF
TRBD1 | - | TRBJ1-1 | 13 | TRBV7-2 | TGTGCCAGCAGACTACAGGGGTACACTGAAGCTTTCTTT | CASRLQGYTEAFF
TRBD1 | - | TRBJ1-5 | 15 | TRBV18 | TGTGCCAGCTCACCGAGACAGGGGGCGGCTCAGCCCCAGCATTTT | CASSPRQGAAQPQHF
- | - | TRBJ1-2 | 14 | TRBV5-1 | TGCGCCAGCAGCTTGTTAAGGCCTGACTATGGCTACACCTTC | CASSLLRPDYGYTF
- | - | TRBJ2-7 | 12 | TRBV12-3/TRBV12-4 | TGTGCCAGCAGTTTTCGAGGATCTGGGCAGTACTTC | CASSFRGSGQYF
- | - | TRBJ1-1 | 12 | TRBV13 | TGTGCCAGCAGCTATGGGACTTCTGAAGCTTTCTTT | CASSYGTSEAFF
- | - | TRBJ2-7 | 15 | TRBV7-2 | TGTGCCAGCAGCTTACTAGACAGCTTCTACTACGAGCAGTACTTC | CASSLLDSFYYEQYF
- | - | TRBJ1-5 | 13 | TRBV5-4 | TGTGCCAGCAGCTTAGCTCCGTATCAGCCCCAGCATTTT | CASSLAPYQPQHF
TRBD1 | - | TRBJ2-7 | 18 | TRBV3-1/TRBV3-2 | TGTGCCAGCAGCCAAAGTCAGGACAGGCTGGATGCAAGCTACGAGCAGTACTTC | CASSQSQDRLDASYEQYF
TRBD1 | - | TRBJ1-3 | 18 | TRBV18 | TGTGCCAGCTCGCAAACAGGGGGCGGACGAAGCTCTGGAAACACCATATATTTT | CASSQTGGGRSSGNTIYF
- | - | TRBJ1-3 | 15 | TRBV5-6 | TGTGCCAGCAGCTTGGGTAGGTTCTCTGGAAACACCATATATTTT | CASSLGRFSGNTIYF
- | - | TRBJ1-2 | 11 | TRBV2 | TGTGCCAGCAGAGAGAACTATGGCTACACCTTC | CASRENYGYTF
- | - | TRBJ1-6 | 12 | TRBV30 | TGTGCCTCCACGATCTATAATTCACCCCTCCACTTT | CASTIYNSPLHF
- | - | TRBJ2-3 | 16 | TRBV7-9 | TGTGCCAGCAGCTTACCGAACGGCGGGGAAACAGATACGCAGTATTTT | CASSLPNGGETDTQYF
TRBD2 | - | TRBJ2-7 | 15 | TRBV28 | TGTGCCAGCAGCCAAGGCTCTAGCGGGATCTACGAGCAGTACTTC | CASSQGSSGIYEQYF
TRBD1 | - | TRBJ2-7 | 14 | TRBV7-9 | TGTGCCAGCAGCTTCCCGGGACAGGGCAACGAGCAGTACTTC | CASSFPGQGNEQYF
- | - | TRBJ1-5 | 16 | TRBV15 | TGTGCCACCAGCAGAGACAGAGAAAAGCTTAATCAGCCCCAGCATTTT | CATSRDREKLNQPQHF
TRBD2 | - | TRBJ2-1 | 17 | TRBV7-9 | TGTGCCAGCAGCTCAGAGATTTGGACTAGCGGGAGCGATGAGCAGTTCTTC | CASSSEIWTSGSDEQFF
TRBD1 | - | TRBJ2-1 | 14 | TRBV6-2/TRBV6-3 | TGTGCCAGCAGTTCACTGACAGGGGGTTATGAGCAGTTCTTC | CASSSLTGGYEQFF
- | - | TRBJ1-3 | 14 | TRBV6-5 | TGTGCCAGCAGCGGGCAGGGGACTGGAAACACCATATATTTT | CASSGQGTGNTIYF
- | - | TRBJ2-5 | 16 | TRBV5-1 | TGCGCCAGCAGCTTGGCGGTGGACTTCCGAGGGGAGACCCAGTACTTC | CASSLAVDFRGETQYF
- | - | TRBJ1-2 | 13 | TRBV27 | TGTGCCAGCAGTTTTGCGGGGCTCTATGGCTACACCTTC | CASSFAGLYGYTF
- | - | TRBJ1-1 | 12 | TRBV7-9 | TGTGCCAGCAGCTTACCTCTACTTGAAGCTTTCTTT | CASSLPLLEAFF
TRBD1 | - | TRBJ1-2 | 13 | TRBV27 | TGTGCCAGCAGACCGACAGGGAGCTATGGCTACACCTTC | CASRPTGSYGYTF
TRBD2 | - | TRBJ2-7 | 15 | TRBV7-2 | TGTGCCAGCAGCTTAGTGGGCGGGGGAGGCTACGAGCAGTACTTC | CASSLVGGGGYEQYF
- | - | TRBJ2-5 | 13 | TRBV14 | TGTGCCAGCAGCCAAGATCGGCTGGAGACCCAGTACTTC | CASSQDRLETQYF
- | - | TRBJ1-5 | 15 | TRBV21-1 | TGTGCCAGCAGCAAACGGTTGAGGGGTTATGAGCCCCAGCATTTT | CASSKRLRGYEPQHF